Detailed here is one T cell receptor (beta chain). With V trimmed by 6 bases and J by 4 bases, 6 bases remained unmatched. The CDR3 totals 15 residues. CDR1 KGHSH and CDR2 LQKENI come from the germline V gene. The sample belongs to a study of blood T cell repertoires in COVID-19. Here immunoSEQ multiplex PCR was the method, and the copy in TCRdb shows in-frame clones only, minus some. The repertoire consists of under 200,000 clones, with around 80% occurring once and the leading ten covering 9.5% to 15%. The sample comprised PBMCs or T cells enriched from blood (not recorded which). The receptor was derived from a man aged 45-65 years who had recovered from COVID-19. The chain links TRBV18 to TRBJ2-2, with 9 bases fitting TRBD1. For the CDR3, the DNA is TGTGCCAGCTCCCTTGAGACAGGGGGCACCGGGGAGCTGTTTTTT. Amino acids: CASSLETGGTGELFF.